This T cell receptor beta chain was sequenced for a study of identical twins. Study-wide points: When twins shared out-of-frame alpha sequences, those sequences had excess low generation probability. Partly confounded zero-insertion analyses could result from invariant MAIT and iNKT cells.

The germline V gene has CDR1 MNHNY and CDR2 SVGAGI (reference sequence). This CDR3 spans 13 amino acids. V lost 10 bases and J lost 3, with 16 bases in between. A note on this clonotype: Its antigen is unidentified.

TCRdb fed the 5' RACE reads into MiXCR, producing one record per CDR3 protein. The sample lists more than 200,000 distinct CDR3 sequences, roughly an eighth seen once, with 8.8% in the top ten. The sequence came from a woman aged 18-29 years in good health. The rearrangement joins TRBV6-6 to TRBJ2-7; TRBD2 might be the D (6 bases). The sample was memory (CD45RO+) T cells sorted from blood. CDR3 DNA sequence: TGTGCCACCCATGATATGGGGGGCTACGAGCAGTACTTC. Translating gives CATHDMGGYEQYF.